This T cell receptor beta chain was captured by sequencing in a study of identifying expanded T cells in peripheral blood. Healthy donors had no documented immune events, such as infections, while sampled. The length of the CDR3 is 13 residues. Trimming shortened V by 0 bases and J by 4 bases, and 6 bases separated the two germline ends. Germline V gives CDR1 MNHEY, CDR2 SVGAGI. In regard to this clone: Its antigen is not known.

Study observations and caveats: Clone count variance between roughly 2-week samples rose with total template count. Differentially abundant clones: 0.95 to 1.5 between replicates, about 15 at 2 to 3 weeks, more than 18 at four.

Using immunoSEQ multiplex PCR, the repertoire was profiled, and TCRdb retains in-frame clones only, with some absent. Of about 90,000 clones listed, about 90% are singletons. The chain combines TRBV6-5 with TRBJ1-2; tentatively, D is TRBD1 (5 bases). The sample comprised blood. This clonotype was sampled from a person aged 18-70 years in good health. The CDR3 bases are TGTGCCAGCAGTTACTCAGGGGCCTATGGCTACACCTTC. It translates to CASSYSGAYGYTF.